A selection of T cell receptor beta chains follows, all from one sample in a study of OX40 agonist ivuxolimab in advanced cancers. Clones were read by immunoSEQ multiplex PCR, and TCRdb kept only the in-frame ones, dropping some. The sample records 75,000 to 90,000 clones, roughly 92% being singletons. The source was CD4+ or CD8+ T cells sorted from blood, collected in a trial of the OX40 agonist ivuxolimab. The receptors come from an adult with an advanced solid tumor such as melanoma, head and neck, liver or kidney cancer. CDR3s include the opening cysteine and the closing phenylalanine or tryptophan. Fields, in order: clone size, D gene, CDR3 length, J gene, V gene, CDR3 protein, CDR3 DNA. The D gene is left open where the match is weak. For some rows the clone size is stated as once, few or many, or as a class when expanded; others skip it.

>-|-|15|TRBJ1-6|TRBV7-8
CASSLQLPSGPPLHF
TGTGCCAGCAGCCTACAACTCCCATCGGGTCCACCCCTCCACTTT
>-|-|15|TRBJ1-1|TRBV11-2
CASSLDGTRRTEAFF
TGTGCCAGCAGCTTAGATGGGACTCGACGGACTGAAGCTTTCTTT
>-|-|11|TRBJ2-5|TRBV20-1
CSAIRVETQYF
TGCAGTGCTATTAGGGTGGAGACCCAGTACTTC
>-|-|16|TRBJ1-6|TRBV30
CAWSRTLSSYNSPLHF
TGTGCCTGGAGTCGAACATTGAGCTCCTATAATTCACCCCTCCACTTT
>-|TRBD2|14|TRBJ2-5|TRBV5-1
CASSPLRGWETQYF
TGCGCCAGCAGCCCTTTGCGGGGGTGGGAGACCCAGTACTTC
>-|-|14|TRBJ2-3|TRBV6-1
CASSEDTATDTQYF
TGTGCCAGCAGTGAAGATACGGCCACAGATACGCAGTATTTT
>-|TRBD2|15|TRBJ2-1|TRBV7-6
CASSDSGGAFNEQFF
TGTGCCAGCAGCGATAGCGGGGGGGCCTTTAATGAGCAGTTCTTC
>-|-|14|TRBJ2-1|TRBV18
CASLPPGRLNEQFF
TGTGCCAGCCTCCCGCCTGGGCGGCTCAATGAGCAGTTCTTC
>few|-|13|TRBJ1-1|TRBV5-1
CASSPMGNTEAFF
TGCGCCAGCAGCCCAATGGGGAACACTGAAGCTTTCTTT
>-|TRBD1|14|TRBJ1-2|TRBV5-1
CASSLSGGYYGYTF
TGCGCCAGCAGCCTCTCAGGGGGTTACTATGGCTACACCTTC
>once|TRBD1|14|TRBJ1-2|TRBV11-2
CASRSGTGPYGYTF
TGTGCCAGCAGGTCGGGGACAGGGCCCTATGGCTACACCTTC
>-|-|16|TRBJ2-3|TRBV18
CASSPPQRVSTDTQYF
TGTGCCAGCTCACCCCCCCAGCGGGTAAGCACAGATACGCAGTATTTT
>-|-|13|TRBJ1-1|TRBV4-2
CASSQGDTDEAFF
TGTGCCAGCAGCCAGGGGGACACTGATGAAGCTTTCTTT
>-|-|17|TRBJ1-5|TRBV7-9
CASSLARDLNSNQPQHF
TGTGCCAGCAGCTTAGCCAGGGACCTTAATAGCAATCAGCCCCAGCATTTT
>-|-|16|TRBJ2-4|TRBV27
CASSWGAMLAKNIQYF
TGTGCCAGCAGTTGGGGGGCGATGCTAGCCAAAAACATTCAGTACTTC
>-|TRBD1|12|TRBJ1-4|TRBV11-3
CASSNPTDRVFF
TGTGCCAGCAGCAATCCGACGGACAGGGTGTTTTTT
>-|-|15|TRBJ2-5|TRBV18
CASSPTRARQETQYF
TGTGCCAGCTCACCAACCCGCGCCAGACAAGAGACCCAGTACTTC